Given below is one T cell receptor beta chain in context. Method: immunoSEQ multiplex PCR; TCRdb's copy keeps in-frame clones and lacks some. The sample has about 79,000 clones, around nine tenths seen once. Trimming pared 2 bases from V and 6 bases from J, leaving 6 bases between. This CDR3 region has 12 residues. Germline CDR1 is SGHRS and CDR2 is YFSETQ. This entry comes from a study of T cell changes during pregnancy in multiple sclerosis. The rearrangement joins TRBV5-1 to TRBJ2-1; D remains unclear. This specimen consisted of CD4+ T cells from peripheral blood mononuclear cells, obtained in the second trimester of pregnancy. This sequence was found in a female donor with multiple sclerosis, enrolled in a pregnancy study. CDR3 residues: CASSFHSNEQFF. CDR3 coding DNA: TGCGCCAGCAGCTTCCATTCCAATGAGCAGTTCTTC.